The 30 T cell receptor beta chains below were found in one sample sequenced in a study of blood T cells in healthy people across ages. Then a second PCR, running about 6 to 11 cycles, was carried out with a sample-barcoded 5' primer and a J-beta primer mix. TCRdb called the 5' RACE reads again in MiXCR, with one record for every CDR3 protein. The data hold more than 800,000 distinct CDR3 sequences, with less than 35% observed a single time. What was sequenced was blood. The receptors originated from an elderly woman in good health.

This clonotype was seen ten or more times. This rearrangement joins TRBV6-5 to TRBJ2-6, with a tentative D call TRBD1 (6 bases). Germline CDR1 MNHEY, CDR2 SVGAGI. The CDR3 sequence is 17 residues long. V gave up 3 bases and J gave up 0 bases, with 12 bases separating them. The CDR3 loop reads CASSYRDTRSGANVLTF. CDR3 sequence (DNA): TGTGCCAGCAGTTATCGGGACACCCGCTCTGGGGCCAACGTCCTGACTTTC.

The chain carries TRBV15 and TRBJ1-1, with D uncertain. The CDR3 sequence is 15 residues long. V lost 5 bases and J lost 3, with 16 bases in between. The germline V gene encodes CDR1 LNHNV and CDR2 YYDKDF (reference sequence). In DNA form, the CDR3 reads TGTGCCACCAGCGTAGAAGTAACGGTCTACACTGAAGCTTTCTTT. This gives the protein CATSVEVTVYTEAFF.

This clonotype was seen once. This may come from a read error, since a much larger clone is one base off. V gene TRBV11-2 combines with J gene TRBJ2-1; the match to TRBD2 covers 12 bases. The J call may be in error: the DNA end matches TRBJ2-7 better. Germline V gives CDR1 SGHAT, CDR2 FQNNGV. The CDR3 length is 16 residues. As DNA, the CDR3 is TGTGCCAGCAGCACCCGACTAGCGGGAGAGTACAATGAGCAGTACTTC. Residues: CASSTRLAGEYNEQYF.

The chain is built from TRBV7-2 and TRBJ2-2; 12 bases match TRBD2. Germline CDR1 reads SGHTA; CDR2 reads FQGNSA. The CDR3 contains 16 residues. V trimming: 5 bases; J trimming: 6 bases; junction bases outside the gene matches: 7. The CDR3 nucleotides read TGTGCCAGCAGCACCAGTCTAGCGGGGGGGCCCGGGGAGCTGTTTTTT. It specifies CASSTSLAGGPGELFF.

This clonotype was recorded many times. The J gene is TRBJ1-2, the V gene TRBV7-2, with 7 bases identical to TRBD1. V was pared by 3 bases and J by 2 bases, with 6 bases of the junction left unmatched. Germline CDR1 SGHTA, CDR2 FQGNSA. CDR3 length equals 15 residues. In DNA, the CDR3 is TGTGCCAGCAGCTTGATCCGGGACAGCAACTATGGCTACACCTTC. Translation gives CASSLIRDSNYGYTF.

In its sample, this clonotype was seen many times. The V call is TRBV12-3 or TRBV12-4, the J call TRBJ1-5, with D possibly TRBD1 on 5 matching bases. This CDR3 comprises 15 residues. With 6 bases removed from V and 0 bases from J, the gap between germline ends came to 12 bases. The CDR3 sequence is CASSLIGTSNQPQHF. The DNA for the CDR3 is TGTGCCAGCAGCCTAATTGGGACTAGCAATCAGCCCCAGCATTTT.

This clonotype was seen a few times. The chain has TRBV7-2 and TRBJ2-2; D is possibly TRBD1 or TRBD2 (5 bases each). This CDR3 is 13 amino acids long. From germline, CDR1 is SGHTA and CDR2 FQGNSA. Trimming pared 9 bases from V and 1 base from J, leaving 9 bases between. This CDR3 is CASGTGNTGELFF. The CDR3, as DNA: TGTGCCAGTGGGACGGGGAACACCGGGGAGCTGTTTTTT.

This chain uses TRBV20-1 with TRBJ2-4; D is perhaps TRBD1 (7 bases). TRBJ2-5 explains the end of the DNA better; the J call may be wrong. This CDR3 has 13 amino acids. CDR1 DFQATT and CDR2 SNEGSKA come from the germline V gene (reference sequence). As DNA, the CDR3 is TGCAGTGCTAATACAGGGGCGGGGGAGACCCAGTACTTC. Translation: CSANTGAGETQYF.

The table lists this clonotype with many counts. The chain has TRBV20-1 and TRBJ2-7; no firm D call. The CDR3 contains 11 residues. Trimming shortened V by 3 bases and J by 3 bases, and 6 bases separated the two germline ends. Germline-derived CDR1 and CDR2 are DFQATT and SNEGSKA (reference sequence). CDR3: CSASGNYEQYF. The CDR3, as DNA: TGCAGTGCTAGCGGCAACTACGAGCAGTACTTC.

The chain couples TRBV7-2 to TRBJ2-2; D gene uncertain. Per germline, CDR1 SGHTA and CDR2 FQGNSA. Trimming removed 0 bases at V and 3 bases at J, with 17 bases between. The CDR3 extends over 18 amino acids. CDR3 protein: CASSLALTAARDTGELFF. The CDR3 region has the DNA TGTGCCAGCAGCTTAGCGCTAACGGCAGCTAGGGACACCGGGGAGCTGTTTTTT.

The chain uses TRBV6-2 or TRBV6-3 and TRBJ1-1; 7 bases align to TRBD1. Germline V gene data show CDR1 as MNHEY and CDR2 as SVGEGT. The CDR3 has 12 amino acids. J was trimmed by 7 bases and V by 5 bases; bases with no gene match: 4. CDR3: CASSRYRGEAFF. The DNA of the CDR3 is TGTGCCAGCAGTCGATACAGGGGTGAAGCTTTCTTT.

This clonotype was observed at least ten times. This chain joins TRBV6-6 and TRBJ2-2, with D possibly TRBD1 on 6 matching bases. CDR3 length equals 14 residues. Between the trimmed V and J ends, which lost 4 bases and 4 bases, there was a span of 10 bases. Looked up from germline, CDR1 is MNHNY and CDR2 is SVGAGI (reference sequence). CDR3 residues: CASSSVQGTGELFF. The DNA for the CDR3 is TGTGCCAGCAGTTCCGTACAGGGCACCGGGGAGCTGTTTTTT.

This clonotype has ten or more counts. The rearrangement links TRBV6-2 or TRBV6-3 to TRBJ2-1, with 8 bases that match TRBD2. This CDR3 comprises 18 residues. CDR1 is MNHEY and CDR2 is SVGEGT in the germline V gene. V was clipped by 2 bases and J by 0 bases; unmatched bases: 9. The CDR3 DNA reads TGTGCCAGCAGTTACCCCACTGGCGGGGGGATCTCCTACAATGAGCAGTTCTTC. Its protein is CASSYPTGGGISYNEQFF.

This clonotype has more than one count but fewer than ten. This chain joins TRBV4-3 and TRBJ1-5, with D perhaps matching TRBD1 (6 bases). The CDR3 has 15 amino acids. The germline V gene has CDR1 LGHNA and CDR2 YSLEER. Trimming pared 0 bases from V and 5 bases from J, leaving 11 bases between. Here the CDR3 DNA reads TGCGCCAGCAGCCAAGACCATACAGGGCATCAGCCCCAGCATTTT. As protein: CASSQDHTGHQPQHF.

The CDR3 region has the DNA TGTGCCAGCAGCTTAGCGGGACAAGCGGGGGCCCACGGTGAGCAGTTCTTC. Encoded protein: CASSLAGQAGAHGEQFF. The genes are TRBV7-2 and TRBJ2-1, with 8 bases identical to TRBD2. In germline, CDR1 is SGHTA, CDR2 FQGNSA. V shed 0 bases and J 9 bases; nucleotides not matched to a gene: 13. The CDR3 spans 17 residues.

The V call is TRBV6-2 or TRBV6-3, the J call TRBJ1-2; 8 bases agree with TRBD1. Unmatched junction bases numbered 6, after V lost 4 bases and J lost 2 bases. The CDR3 runs 15 residues. Per the germline V gene, CDR1 is MNHEY and CDR2 is SVGEGT. The CDR3 sequence: CASSSATGVNYGYTF. In DNA, the CDR3 is TGTGCCAGCAGTTCCGCGACAGGGGTCAACTATGGCTACACCTTC.

With respect to this clonotype: A single base separates this from a much larger clone, so it may be a read error. This chain uses TRBV20-1 with TRBJ2-5, with TRBD1 as a possible D gene (7 bases). The germline V gene encodes CDR1 DFQATT and CDR2 SNEGSKA (reference sequence). This CDR3 has 15 amino acids. The V and J ends lost 0 bases and 3 bases respectively, with 14 bases between them. CDR3: CSARDARGAEETQYF. The CDR3 bases are TGCAGTGCTAGAGATGCCAGGGGGGCGGAAGAGACCCAGTACTTC.

This clonotype was counted a few times. The chain employs TRBV20-1 and TRBJ1-5; no clear D. The CDR3 runs 15 residues. CDR1 is DFQATT, CDR2 SNEGSKA, per germline (reference sequence). Trimming shortened V by 6 bases and J by 1 base, and 16 bases separated the two germline ends. CDR3 in amino acids: CSANVLSGSNQPQHF. The CDR3 region has the DNA TGCAGTGCCAATGTTCTTTCCGGGAGCAATCAGCCCCAGCATTTT.

In the case of this clonotype: With a much larger clone just one base away, this may be a read error. The chain carries TRBV4-3 and TRBJ2-1, with TRBD2 matching over 8 bases. The DNA end is more similar to TRBJ2-7, so the J call may be wrong. Germline V gives CDR1 LGHNA, CDR2 YSLEER. The length of the CDR3 is 15 residues. CDR3 sequence: CASSLDSGEYNEQYF. In DNA, the CDR3 is TGCGCCAGCAGCCTCGATAGCGGGGAGTACAATGAGCAGTACTTC.

A note on this clonotype: This may be a read error, as it is one base from a much larger clone. This chain links TRBV6-1 with TRBJ2-1; a weak D match, TRBD2 (5 bases). Trimming stripped 6 bases from V and 15 bases from J, with 21 bases between. CDR3 length: 13 amino acids. The V gene's germline CDR1 is MNHNS and CDR2 SASEGT. This CDR3 reads CASRRAASSAGFF. The CDR3 DNA reads as TGTGCCAGCAGGAGGGCAGCTAGTTCGGCGGGGTTCTTC.

At least ten counts were recorded for this clonotype. J is TRBJ2-1 and V is TRBV7-2, with D tentatively TRBD2 (7 bases). The CDR3 totals 16 residues. V dropped 1 base and J dropped 4 bases, with 14 bases sitting between them. Germline CDR1 SGHTA, CDR2 FQGNSA. The CDR3 region is CASSLGLGGRYNEQFF. The CDR3 region has the DNA TGTGCCAGCAGCTTAGGACTCGGGGGGCGGTACAATGAGCAGTTCTTC.

This clonotype showed up many times. The chain employs TRBV20-1 and TRBJ1-2; a possible D gene is TRBD1 (5 bases). The CDR3 is made up of 15 amino acids. The V and J ends lost 3 bases and 1 base respectively, with 15 bases between them. Germline CDR1 reads DFQATT; CDR2 reads SNEGSKA (reference sequence). The DNA for the CDR3 is TGCAGTGCTAGTCCCTCGGGAGGGGATAACTATGGCTACACCTTC. Its protein product is CSASPSGGDNYGYTF.

The chain combines TRBV7-2 with TRBJ1-1; perhaps TRBD1 as D (5 bases). CDR1 SGHTA and CDR2 FQGNSA come from the germline V gene. The CDR3 has 15 amino acids. The V end was cut by 5 bases, the J end by 0 bases, with 13 bases between. The CDR3 DNA is TGTGCCAGCAGCCTTCATAACAGGATGAACACTGAAGCTTTCTTT. It encodes CASSLHNRMNTEAFF.

This clonotype was seen more than once but under ten times. A much larger clone lies a single base off, so this may be a read error. The chain has TRBV3-1 and TRBJ2-5; unclear D gene. The CDR3 loop spans 14 amino acids. CDR1 LGHDT and CDR2 YNNKEL come from the germline V gene (reference sequence). Trimming removed 0 bases at V and 11 bases at J, with 16 bases between. The CDR3 protein is CASSQDLFGNEQYF. For the CDR3, the DNA is TGTGCCAGCAGCCAAGACCTGTTTGGGAATGAGCAGTACTTC.

This clonotype was counted many times. The CDR3 DNA reads as TGCGCCAGCAGCCAAGATCATAGGAGGGATGGCTACACCTTC. Translation: CASSQDHRRDGYTF. V gene TRBV4-1 combines with J gene TRBJ1-2; D not certain. CDR1 MGHRA and CDR2 YSYEKL come from the germline V gene. The CDR3 totals 14 residues. Trimming shortened V by 0 bases and J by 6 bases, and 11 bases separated the two germline ends.

This clonotype appeared many times. This rearrangement joins TRBV10-3 to TRBJ2-5; TRBD2 is a possible D gene (5 bases). Germline V lookup: CDR1 ENHRY, CDR2 SYGVKD. V was clipped by 7 bases and J by 5 bases, with 14 bases between them. CDR3 length: 13 amino acids. The DNA for the CDR3 is TGTGCCATCAACATCAGCCCGGGGGAGACCCAGTACTTC. Its protein product is CAINISPGETQYF.

Worth noting for this clonotype: A much larger clone is a single base away; this may be a read error. This chain joins TRBV10-3 and TRBJ2-7; a weak D match, TRBD1 (5 bases). This CDR3 comprises 13 residues. Germline V gene lookup returns CDR1 ENHRY and CDR2 SYGVKD. CDR3 bases: TGTGCCACCAGTGAAGACAGATACTACGAGCAGTACTTC. Its translation: CATSEDRYYEQYF.

This clonotype was observed at least ten times. The CDR3 region is CASSFPPQFYGYTF. The CDR3 DNA follows: TGTGCCAGCAGCTTCCCCCCACAGTTTTATGGCTACACCTTC. The V call is TRBV7-2, the J call TRBJ1-2; D is uncertain. CDR3 length: 14 residues. Trimming pared 3 bases from V and 5 bases from J, leaving 13 bases between. The germline gives CDR1 SGHTA, CDR2 FQGNSA.

The rearrangement uses TRBV20-1 and TRBJ2-2; 8 nucleotides align to TRBD1. Unmatched junction bases numbered 3, after V lost 1 base and J lost 5 bases. Germline CDR1 DFQATT, CDR2 SNEGSKA (reference sequence). This CDR3 contains 14 residues. CDR3 loop: CSARVQGATGELFF. The DNA of the CDR3 is TGCAGTGCTAGAGTGCAGGGGGCGACCGGGGAGCTGTTTTTT.

J is TRBJ2-1 and V is TRBV6-2 or TRBV6-3; D might be TRBD2 (6 bases). Germline V lookup: CDR1 MNHEY, CDR2 SVGEGT. V gave up 4 bases and J gave up 6 bases, with 16 bases separating them. The CDR3 totals 15 residues. The CDR3 sequence: CASSSKRGLTNEQFF. The CDR3 DNA reads TGTGCCAGCAGTTCCAAACGGGGACTTACCAATGAGCAGTTCTTC.